The clone carrying this TCR beta chain occurred many times. Its antigen remains unidentified. The sample comes from a study of T cells in Graves' hyperthyroidism and ophthalmopathy. Overall study context: The blood sample was taken at first diagnosis, before treatment began. The study, taken as a whole, reports: Blood shared most expanded thyroid clonotypes above 0.001.

Amplified regions were TCR beta CDR3 sequences from RNA transcripts. Initially, a first-round RT-PCR of the TCR CDR3 employed the HTBI primer set. One entry per CDR3 protein results from TCRdb running MiXCR on the multiplex PCR reads. Of about 320,000 distinct CDR3 sequences in the sample, around a sixth were seen once. Trimming removed 4 bases at V and 3 bases at J, with 13 bases between. The germline gives CDR1 SNHLY, CDR2 FYNNEI. The CDR3 extends over 14 amino acids. The sample taken for sequencing was blood. The chain uses TRBV2 and TRBJ2-7, with a tentative D call TRBD1 (5 bases). This receptor was obtained from a young man with Graves' hyperthyroidism. CDR3 nucleotides: TGTGCCAGCAGTGGGGGCGGCAGCATCTACGAGCAGTACTTC. Translated, it gives CASSGGGSIYEQYF.